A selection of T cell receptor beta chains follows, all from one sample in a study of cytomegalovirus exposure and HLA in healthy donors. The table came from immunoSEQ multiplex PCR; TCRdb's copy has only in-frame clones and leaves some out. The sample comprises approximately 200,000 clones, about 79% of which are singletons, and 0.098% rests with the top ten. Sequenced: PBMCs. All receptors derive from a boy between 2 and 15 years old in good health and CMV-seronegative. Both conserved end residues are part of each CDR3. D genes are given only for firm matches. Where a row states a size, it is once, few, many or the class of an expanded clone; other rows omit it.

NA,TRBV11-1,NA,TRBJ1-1,CASRQGNTEAFF,TGTGCCAGCAGGCAGGGGAACACTGAAGCTTTCTTT
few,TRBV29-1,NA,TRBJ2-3,CSVVSYRSTDTQYF,TGCAGCGTTGTTTCGTACCGGAGCACAGATACGCAGTATTTT
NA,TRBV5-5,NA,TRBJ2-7,CASSLPLRGRTYEQYF,TGTGCCAGCAGCTTGCCCCTCAGGGGCCGAACCTACGAGCAGTACTTC
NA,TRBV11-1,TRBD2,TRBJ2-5,CASSPLAGTTEGGETQYF,TGTGCCAGCAGCCCGCTGGCCGGGACTACCGAGGGTGGAGAGACCCAGTACTTC
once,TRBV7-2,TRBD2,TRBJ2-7,CASSLASGGAKEQYF,TGTGCCAGCAGCTTAGCTAGCGGGGGGGCTAAGGAGCAGTACTTC
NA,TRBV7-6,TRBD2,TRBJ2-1,CASSLLAGSYNEQFF,TGTGCCAGCAGCTTACTAGCGGGGTCCTACAATGAGCAGTTCTTC
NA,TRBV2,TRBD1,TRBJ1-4,CASSRDRGNEKLFF,TGTGCCAGCAGTCGGGACAGGGGGAATGAAAAACTGTTTTTT
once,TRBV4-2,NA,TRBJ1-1,CASSQERGGTEAFF,TGTGCCAGCAGCCAGGAACGGGGGGGTACTGAAGCTTTCTTT
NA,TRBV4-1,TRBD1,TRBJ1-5,CASSIRQGTNQPQHF,TGCGCCAGCAGCATCAGACAGGGAACAAATCAGCCCCAGCATTTT
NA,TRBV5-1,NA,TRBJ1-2,CASSTGTPYGYTF,TGCGCCAGCAGTACCGGGACACCGTATGGCTACACCTTC
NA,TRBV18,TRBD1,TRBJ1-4,CASSQNRGQEEKLFF,TGTGCCAGCTCACAAAACAGGGGACAAGAAGAAAAACTGTTTTTT
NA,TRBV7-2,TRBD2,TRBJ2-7,CASSSGTSSEQYF,TGTGCCAGCAGTTCCGGGACTAGCTCCGAGCAGTACTTC
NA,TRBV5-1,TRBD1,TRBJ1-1,CASSSSGTGGTEAFF,TGCGCCAGCAGCTCTTCCGGGACAGGGGGCACTGAAGCTTTCTTT
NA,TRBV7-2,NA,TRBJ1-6,CASSLAFGPSALHF,TGTGCCAGCAGCTTAGCTTTTGGGCCTTCGGCCCTCCACTTT
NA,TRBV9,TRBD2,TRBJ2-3,CASSRLWLAGSGSGTDTQYF,TGTGCCAGCAGCCGGCTCTGGCTAGCGGGAAGTGGGAGTGGCACAGATACGCAGTATTTT
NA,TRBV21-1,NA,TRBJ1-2,CASSKDTVNPLYGYTF,TGTGCCAGCAGCAAAGATACCGTAAACCCACTCTATGGCTACACCTTC
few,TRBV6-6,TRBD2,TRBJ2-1,CASRRLANPYNEQFF,TGTGCCAGCAGAAGACTAGCGAACCCCTACAATGAGCAGTTCTTC
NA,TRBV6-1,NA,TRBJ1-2,CASSEVVRPARAF,TGTGCCAGCAGTGAAGTGGTCAGGCCCGCGCGGGCCTTC
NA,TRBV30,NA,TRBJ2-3,CAVVRGVADTQYF,TGTGCCGTAGTTCGCGGGGTGGCAGATACGCAGTATTTT
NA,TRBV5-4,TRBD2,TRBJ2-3,CASTLGGSGGGSTDTQYF,TGTGCCAGCACTTTGGGGGGTAGTGGGGGGGGGAGCACAGATACGCAGTATTTT
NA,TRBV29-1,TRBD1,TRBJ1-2,CSVEGQGVGYTF,TGCAGCGTTGAGGGACAGGGGGTTGGCTACACCTTC
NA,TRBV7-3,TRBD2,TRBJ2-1,CASSPRAGGLRDEQFF,TGTGCCAGCAGCCCTCGAGCGGGGGGGCTTCGGGATGAGCAGTTCTTC
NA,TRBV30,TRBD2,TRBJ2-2,CAWKNGGAAGELFF,TGTGCCTGGAAGAACGGGGGGGCCGCGGGGGAGCTGTTTTTT
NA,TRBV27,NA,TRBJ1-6,CASSALSSGNSPLHF,TGTGCCAGCAGTGCCCTTAGCTCAGGGAATTCACCCCTCCACTTT
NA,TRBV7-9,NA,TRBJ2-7,CASSLTDSYEQYF,TGTGCCAGCAGCTTAACAGATTCCTACGAGCAGTACTTC
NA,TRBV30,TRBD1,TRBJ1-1,CAWRFGQGGTEAFF,TGTGCCTGGAGGTTCGGACAGGGTGGGACTGAAGCTTTCTTT
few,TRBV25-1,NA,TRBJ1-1,CASSEGAGFGAFF,TGTGCCAGCAGTGAAGGGGCAGGGTTCGGAGCTTTCTTT
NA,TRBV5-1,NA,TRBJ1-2,CASSLGSEGGYTF,TGCGCCAGCAGCTTGGGTAGCGAGGGAGGCTACACCTTC
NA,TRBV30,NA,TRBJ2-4,CAWSIERGTSVAKNIQYF,TGTGCCTGGAGTATCGAACGGGGGACGTCCGTAGCCAAAAACATTCAGTACTTC
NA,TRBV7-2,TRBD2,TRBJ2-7,CASSLRTSGVWEQYF,TGTGCCAGCAGCTTAAGGACTAGCGGGGTCTGGGAGCAGTACTTC